This T cell receptor beta chain was recovered during a study of human CD8 memory T cell subsets. Findings of the study overall: Beta chains of the T cell receptor were the only chains the study sequenced. The stem-like memory T cell repertoire shared very little with the precursor exhausted T cell repertoire.

Germline V gene lookup returns CDR1 MNHEY and CDR2 SMNVEV (reference sequence). The CDR3 loop spans 14 amino acids. What supplied the PBMC was buffy coats of healthy donors. Researchers made TCR beta libraries via UMI-labeled 5' RACE. One entry per CDR3 protein, without DNA, is what TCRdb gives after re-calling the 5' RACE reads. In all, the sample yields approximately 12,000 distinct CDR3 sequences. This clonotype is deemed medium-sized (0.01 to 0.1%) by its frequency. Its matching antigen is unknown. Material for sequencing was CD8+ T cells from PBMCs. The receptor's source is a human donor in good health. This chain uses TRBV27 with TRBJ2-2. This chain's CDR3 is CASSWPGNTGELFF.